These 21 T cell receptor beta chains were sequenced from one sample in a study of blood T cell repertoires in COVID-19. Data came from immunoSEQ multiplex PCR; TCRdb stores just in-frame clones and leaves some out. The sample yields fewer than 350,000 clones, more than 70% seen once. What was sequenced was peripheral blood. The source of these receptors is a woman between 25 and 40 years old with COVID-19, enrolled during active disease.

J is TRBJ2-5 and V is TRBV19, with TRBD2 matching 9 bases. The trim removed 1 base at V and 0 bases at J, leaving 12 bases unmatched. There are 19 residues in the CDR3. The germline gives CDR1 LNHDA, CDR2 SQIVND (reference sequence). The CDR3 protein is CASSIAPGLAPVYQETQYF. CDR3 in DNA: TGTGCCAGTAGTATAGCACCGGGACTAGCCCCCGTGTACCAAGAGACCCAGTACTTC.

Points on this clone: Other DNA sequences from this sample encode an identical CDR3 as well. DNA for the CDR3: TGTGCCAGCAGCCAAAGACAGGGCTCTCAGCCCCAGCATTTT. Residues: CASSQRQGSQPQHF. The chain employs TRBV3-1 (or the pseudogene TRBV3-2) and TRBJ1-5; TRBD1 matches 7 bases. In germline, CDR1 is LGHDT, CDR2 YNNKEL (reference sequence). This CDR3 comprises 14 residues. The ends lost 2 bases at V and 6 bases at J; junction bases unmatched: 4.

This chain joins TRBV6-5 and TRBJ2-1; D may be TRBD1 (5 bases). The CDR3 length is 13 residues. CDR1 and CDR2 from the germline V gene are MNHEY and SVGAGI. Trimming took 0 bases from V and 9 from J, leaving 9 bases between them. In DNA form, the CDR3 reads TGTGCCAGCAGTTACTCTCCAGGGTTTGAGCAGTTCTTC. It yields the protein CASSYSPGFEQFF.

J is TRBJ1-1 and V is TRBV6-2 or TRBV6-3; D is possibly TRBD1 (6 bases). Germline V gene sequence: CDR1 MNHEY, CDR2 SVGEGT. Trimming stripped 4 bases from V and 8 bases from J, with 26 bases between. The CDR3 has 17 amino acids. The CDR3 region has the DNA TGTGCCAGCAGTTCCCCCCCGCAGCCGGGACACAGCATAGAAGCTTTCTTT. Translated, it gives CASSSPPQPGHSIEAFF.

The V call is TRBV6-1, the J call TRBJ1-2; TRBD1 aligns across 7 bases. This CDR3 is 14 amino acids long. V trimming: 2 bases; J trimming: 8 bases; junction bases outside the gene matches: 8. Germline V CDR1 and CDR2: MNHNS, SASEGT. The CDR3 sequence: CASSETGDLRGYTF. CDR3 DNA: TGTGCCAGCAGTGAAACAGGGGATTTACGGGGCTACACCTTC.

This clone has just a few counts. J is TRBJ2-2 and V is TRBV2; 10 nucleotides align to TRBD1. The CDR3 totals 15 residues. Germline CDR1 reads SNHLY; CDR2 reads FYNNEI. The junction had 5 bases not matched to a gene; V was cut back by 6 bases and J by 4 bases. The CDR3: CASRRDRGSTGELFF. CDR3 nucleotides: TGTGCCAGCAGAAGGGACAGGGGTAGCACCGGGGAGCTGTTTTTT.

The chain joins TRBV4-1 to TRBJ1-2; tentative D call: TRBD1 (6 bases). Trimming removed 2 bases at V and 2 bases at J, with 12 bases between. CDR1 is MGHRA and CDR2 is YSYEKL in the germline V gene. The CDR3 length is 15 residues. The CDR3 coding sequence is TGCGCCAGCAGCCAAACTGGACAGATCAACTATGGCTACACCTTC. It is translated as CASSQTGQINYGYTF.

The V gene is TRBV30, the J gene TRBJ1-3; possible D gene TRBD1, 5 bases. Trimming cost V 6 bases and J 2 bases, with 8 bases left between them. Germline assignment: CDR1 GTSNPN and CDR2 SVGIG (reference sequence). The CDR3 has 12 amino acids. The CDR3 sequence: CACHRTGNTIYF. DNA of the CDR3: TGTGCCTGTCACAGGACTGGAAACACCATATATTTT.

This clone came up once. This CDR3 reads CASSLRSRASGANVLTF. The CDR3 nucleotides are TGCGCCAGCAGCTTGAGGAGCAGAGCCTCTGGGGCCAACGTCCTGACTTTC. The chain recombines TRBV5-1 with TRBJ2-6, with D unresolved. CDR3 length equals 17 residues. With 1 base removed from V and 0 bases from J, the gap between germline ends came to 11 bases. Germline V gives CDR1 SGHRS, CDR2 YFSETQ.

The chain couples TRBV28 to TRBJ1-1; D unresolved. V lost 11 bases and J lost 6, with 19 bases in between. The CDR3 contains 13 residues. CDR1 MDHEN and CDR2 SYDVKM come from the germline V gene. This CDR3 is CALRGLSTAEAFF. In DNA, the CDR3 is TGTGCCCTCCGGGGTTTATCGACCGCTGAAGCTTTCTTT.

The CDR3 spells CASKAPDSKTGELFF. CDR3 sequence (DNA): TGTGCCAGCAAGGCTCCGGACAGTAAGACCGGGGAGCTGTTTTTT. V gene TRBV13 combines with J gene TRBJ2-2, with D possibly TRBD1 on 6 matching bases. Germline loops: CDR1 PRHDT, CDR2 FYEKMQ (reference sequence). Trimming left V 7 bases short and J 5 bases short, with 17 bases between. The CDR3 runs to 15 residues.

This chain uses TRBV4-1 with TRBJ2-1; TRBD1 matches at 8 bases. Germline CDR1 is MGHRA and CDR2 is YSYEKL. V shed 2 bases, J shed 5 bases, and the junction held 8 bases outside the gene matches. The CDR3 length is 16 residues. The CDR3 bases are TGCGCCAGCAGCCAAATAGGACAGGGAGCTAACAATGAGCAGTTCTTC. Protein sequence: CASSQIGQGANNEQFF.

This clone came up a few times. J is TRBJ1-1 and V is TRBV28; 7 nucleotides match TRBD1. This CDR3 spans 14 amino acids. The germline V gene has CDR1 MDHEN and CDR2 SYDVKM. V lost 8 bases and J lost 0; bases outside the gene matches: 6. The DNA of the CDR3 is TGTGCCAGCCTACCGGGACAGATGAACACTGAAGCTTTCTTT. As protein: CASLPGQMNTEAFF.

This clone was seen a handful of times. V is TRBV5-1 and J is TRBJ1-2, with D possibly matching TRBD1 (5 bases). This CDR3 has 16 residues. Trimming removed 4 bases from V and 4 bases from J, with 20 bases in between. The V gene's germline CDR1 is SGHRS and CDR2 YFSETQ. This CDR3 is CASSLAGGFGSYGYTF. The CDR3 DNA follows: TGCGCCAGCAGCCTGGCGGGGGGTTTCGGTAGCTATGGCTACACCTTC.

The V gene is TRBV5-1, the J gene TRBJ1-3; 8 nucleotides match TRBD1. This CDR3 region has 16 residues. CDR1 SGHRS and CDR2 YFSETQ come from the germline V gene. V lost 5 bases, J lost 0 bases, and 7 bases stayed unmatched. The CDR3 reads CASSMDRADSGNTIYF. The CDR3 DNA reads as TGCGCCAGCAGTATGGACAGGGCCGACTCTGGAAACACCATATATTTT.

The rearrangement uses TRBV5-5 and TRBJ2-7; D is ambiguous. CDR1 is SGHKS, CDR2 YYEKEE, per germline (reference sequence). This CDR3 has 13 amino acids. V was shortened by 4 bases and J by 0 bases, with 8 bases between the two germline ends. CDR3: CASSTDTSYEQYV. DNA for the CDR3: TGTGCCAGCAGCACAGACACCTCCTACGAGCAGTACGTC.

The rearrangement uses TRBV5-4 and TRBJ2-7, with D tentatively TRBD2 (8 bases). Germline loops: CDR1 SGHNT, CDR2 YYREEE (reference sequence). This CDR3 has 19 amino acids. The V gene lost 3 bases and the J gene lost 0 bases, with 25 bases spanning the gap. CDR3 amino acids: CASSSNPGQQAGVSYEQYF. DNA of the CDR3: TGTGCCAGCAGCTCCAACCCGGGACAGCAAGCGGGGGTCTCCTACGAGCAGTACTTC.

This rearrangement joins TRBV19 to TRBJ2-5; 13 positions agree with TRBD2. Unmatched junction bases numbered 11, after V lost 0 bases and J lost 4 bases. CDR3 length: 19 amino acids. Germline V lookup: CDR1 LNHDA, CDR2 SQIVND (reference sequence). The CDR3 region has the DNA TGTGCCAGTAGTATAGATCCGGGACTAGCGGGGAGGAGGCGAGAGACCCAGTACTTC. This translates into CASSIDPGLAGRRRETQYF.

The rearrangement joins TRBV5-4 to TRBJ2-7, with unresolved D. The V end was cut by 1 base, the J end by 3 bases, with 5 bases between. Germline V CDR1 and CDR2: SGHNT, YYREEE (reference sequence). This CDR3 spans 12 amino acids. Here the CDR3 DNA reads TGTGCCAGCAGCTTGAATAACTACGAGCAGTACTTC. Its translation: CASSLNNYEQYF.

This clone was detected only a few times. V gene TRBV18 combines with J gene TRBJ2-7, with D possibly being TRBD1 (6 bases). The CDR3 spans 14 residues. V lost 4 bases, J lost 1 base, and 11 bases lay in between. Germline lookup yields CDR1 KGHSH and CDR2 LQKENI. CDR3 DNA: TGTGCCAGCTCACTTGGACAGAAATCCTACGAGCAGTACGTC. It codes for CASSLGQKSYEQYV.

This clone was found many times. The chain links TRBV14 to TRBJ1-6; TRBD1 aligns across 10 bases. The V segment lost 4 bases and the J segment 7 bases; nucleotides outside the gene matches: 7. The germline V gene has CDR1 SGHDN and CDR2 FVKESK. This CDR3 spans 16 amino acids. CDR3 region: CASSRLGQGSNSPLHF. CDR3 sequence (DNA): TGTGCCAGCAGCCGCTTGGGACAGGGGTCGAATTCACCCCTCCACTTT.